This T cell receptor beta chain was profiled in a study of blood T cell repertoires in COVID-19. On the study more broadly: Samples of COVID-19 (acute and convalescent) were obtained from the United States, Italy and Spain.

CDR3 length: 13 residues. With 6 bases removed from V and 10 bases from J, the gap between germline ends came to 17 bases. Germline loops: CDR1 MNHEY, CDR2 SVGAGI. Here immunoSEQ multiplex PCR was the method, and the copy in TCRdb shows in-frame clones only, minus some. The sample carries some 150,000 clones, about 89% recorded once. Sample: PBMCs or T cells enriched from blood (not recorded which). The sequence was collected from a woman aged 18-35 years who had recovered from COVID-19. The chain links TRBV6-5 to TRBJ2-3; perhaps TRBD1 as D (6 bases). The CDR3 spells CASRPEGGPAQYF. For the CDR3, the DNA is TGTGCCAGCAGGCCAGAAGGGGGTCCTGCGCAGTATTTT.